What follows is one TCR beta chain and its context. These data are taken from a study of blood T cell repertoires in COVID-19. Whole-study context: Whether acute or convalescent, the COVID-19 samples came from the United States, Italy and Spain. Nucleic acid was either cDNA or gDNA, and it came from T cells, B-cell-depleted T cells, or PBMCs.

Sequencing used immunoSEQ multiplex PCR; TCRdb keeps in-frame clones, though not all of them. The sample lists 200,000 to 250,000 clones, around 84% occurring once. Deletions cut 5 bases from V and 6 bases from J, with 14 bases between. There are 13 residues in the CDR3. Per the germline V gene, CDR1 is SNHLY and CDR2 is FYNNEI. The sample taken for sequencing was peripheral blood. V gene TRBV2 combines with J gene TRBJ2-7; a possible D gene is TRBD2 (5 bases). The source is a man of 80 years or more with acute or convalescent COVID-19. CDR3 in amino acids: CASSLLESGEQYV. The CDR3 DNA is TGTGCCAGCAGTTTACTAGAGTCGGGCGAGCAGTACGTC.